The clone carrying this T cell receptor (beta chain) has just one count. The data derive from a study of blood T cell repertoires in COVID-19. The CDR3 spans 17 residues. Germline V gives CDR1 MGHRA, CDR2 YSYEKL. The trim removed 4 bases at V and 3 bases at J, leaving 11 bases unmatched. Sequencing used immunoSEQ multiplex PCR; TCRdb keeps in-frame clones, though not all of them. The sample lists 210,000 or so clones; 65% to 85% were seen once. Sequenced sample: peripheral blood. The rearrangement uses TRBV4-1 and TRBJ1-1; TRBD1 matches 10 bases. This TCR was sampled from an elderly woman with acute or convalescent COVID-19. This CDR3 is CASSPKRGQGGDTEAFF. In DNA, the CDR3 is TGCGCCAGCAGCCCCAAGCGTGGACAGGGGGGGGACACTGAAGCTTTCTTT.